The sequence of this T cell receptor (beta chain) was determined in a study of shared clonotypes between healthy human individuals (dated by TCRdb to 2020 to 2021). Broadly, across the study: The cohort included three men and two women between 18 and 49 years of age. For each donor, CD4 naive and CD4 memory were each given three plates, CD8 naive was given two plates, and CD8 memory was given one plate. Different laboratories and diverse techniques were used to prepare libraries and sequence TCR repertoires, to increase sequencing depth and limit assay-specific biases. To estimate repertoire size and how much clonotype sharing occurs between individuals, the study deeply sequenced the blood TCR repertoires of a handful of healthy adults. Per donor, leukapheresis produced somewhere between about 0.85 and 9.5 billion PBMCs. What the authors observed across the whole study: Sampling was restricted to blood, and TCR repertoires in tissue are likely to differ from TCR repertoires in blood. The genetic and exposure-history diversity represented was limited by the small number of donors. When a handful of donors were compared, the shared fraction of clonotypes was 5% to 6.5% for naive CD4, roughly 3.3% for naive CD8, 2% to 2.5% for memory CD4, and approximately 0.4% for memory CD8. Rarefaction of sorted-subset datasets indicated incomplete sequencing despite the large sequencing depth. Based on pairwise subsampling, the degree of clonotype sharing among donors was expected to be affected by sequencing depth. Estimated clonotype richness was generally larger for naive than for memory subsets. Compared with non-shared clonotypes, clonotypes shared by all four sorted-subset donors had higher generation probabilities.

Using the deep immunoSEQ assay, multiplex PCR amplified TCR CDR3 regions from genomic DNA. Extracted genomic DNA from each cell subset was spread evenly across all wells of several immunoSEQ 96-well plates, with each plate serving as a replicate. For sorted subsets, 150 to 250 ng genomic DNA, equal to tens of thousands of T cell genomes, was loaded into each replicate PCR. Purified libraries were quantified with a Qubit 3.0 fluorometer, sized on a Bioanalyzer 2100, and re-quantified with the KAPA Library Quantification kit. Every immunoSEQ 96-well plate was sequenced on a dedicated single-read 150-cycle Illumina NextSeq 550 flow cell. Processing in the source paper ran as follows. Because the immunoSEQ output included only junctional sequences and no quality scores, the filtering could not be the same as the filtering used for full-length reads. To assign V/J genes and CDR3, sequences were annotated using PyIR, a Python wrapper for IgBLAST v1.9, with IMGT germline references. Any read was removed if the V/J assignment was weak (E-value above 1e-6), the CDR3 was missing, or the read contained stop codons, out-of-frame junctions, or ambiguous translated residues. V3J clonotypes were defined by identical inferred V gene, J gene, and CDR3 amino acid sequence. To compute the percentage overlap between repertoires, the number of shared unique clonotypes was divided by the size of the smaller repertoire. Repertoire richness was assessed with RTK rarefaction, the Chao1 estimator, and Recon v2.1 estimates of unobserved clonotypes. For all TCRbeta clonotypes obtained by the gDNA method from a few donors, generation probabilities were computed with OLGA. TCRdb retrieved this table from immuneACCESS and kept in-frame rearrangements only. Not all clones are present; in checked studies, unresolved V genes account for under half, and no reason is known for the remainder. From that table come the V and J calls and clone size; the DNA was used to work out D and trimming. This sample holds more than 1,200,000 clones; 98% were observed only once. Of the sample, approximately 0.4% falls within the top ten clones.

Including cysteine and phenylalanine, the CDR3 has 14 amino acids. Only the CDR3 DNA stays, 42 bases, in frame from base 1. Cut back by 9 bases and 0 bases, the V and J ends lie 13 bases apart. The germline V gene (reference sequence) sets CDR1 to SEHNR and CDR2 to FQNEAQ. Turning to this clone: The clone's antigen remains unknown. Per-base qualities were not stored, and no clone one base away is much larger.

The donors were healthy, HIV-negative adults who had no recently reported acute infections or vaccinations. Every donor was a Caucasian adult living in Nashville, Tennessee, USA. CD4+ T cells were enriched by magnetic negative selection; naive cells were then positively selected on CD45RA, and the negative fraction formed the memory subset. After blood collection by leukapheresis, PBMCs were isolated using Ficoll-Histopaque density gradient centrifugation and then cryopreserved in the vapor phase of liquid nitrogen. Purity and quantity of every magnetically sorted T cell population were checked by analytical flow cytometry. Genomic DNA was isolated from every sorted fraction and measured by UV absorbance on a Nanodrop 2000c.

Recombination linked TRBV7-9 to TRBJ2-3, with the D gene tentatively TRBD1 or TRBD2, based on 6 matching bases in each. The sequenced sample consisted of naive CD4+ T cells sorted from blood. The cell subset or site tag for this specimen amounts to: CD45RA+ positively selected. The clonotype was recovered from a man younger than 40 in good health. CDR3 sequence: CARGGPSSTDTQYF. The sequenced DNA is TGTGCCAGAGGGGGGCCTTCTAGCACAGATACGCAGTATTTT.